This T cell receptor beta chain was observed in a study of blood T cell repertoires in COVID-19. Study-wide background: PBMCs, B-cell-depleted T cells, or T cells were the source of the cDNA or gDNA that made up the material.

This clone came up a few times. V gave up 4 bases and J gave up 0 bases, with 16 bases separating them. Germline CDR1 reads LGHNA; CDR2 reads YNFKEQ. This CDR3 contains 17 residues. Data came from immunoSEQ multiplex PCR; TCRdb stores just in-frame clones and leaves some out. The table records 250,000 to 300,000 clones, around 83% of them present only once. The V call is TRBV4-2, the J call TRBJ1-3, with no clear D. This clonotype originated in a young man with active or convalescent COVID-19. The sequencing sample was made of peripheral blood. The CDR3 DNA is TGTGCCAGCAGCCGAGGACCAACTGGGAGCTCTGGAAACACCATATATTTT. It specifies CASSRGPTGSSGNTIYF.